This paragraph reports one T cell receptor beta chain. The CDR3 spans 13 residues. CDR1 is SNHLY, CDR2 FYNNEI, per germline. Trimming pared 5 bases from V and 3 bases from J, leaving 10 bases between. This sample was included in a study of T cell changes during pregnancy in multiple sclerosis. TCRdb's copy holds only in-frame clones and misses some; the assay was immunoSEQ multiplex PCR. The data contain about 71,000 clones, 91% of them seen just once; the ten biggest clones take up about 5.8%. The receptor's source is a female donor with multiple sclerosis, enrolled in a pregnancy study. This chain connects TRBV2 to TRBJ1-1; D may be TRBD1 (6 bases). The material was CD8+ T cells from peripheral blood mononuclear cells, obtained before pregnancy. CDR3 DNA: TGTGCCAGCAGTTTGACAGGTGACACTGAAGCTTTCTTT. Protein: CASSLTGDTEAFF.